Given below is one T cell receptor (beta chain) in context. Its specific antigen is unknown. Per-base qualities were not stored, and no clone one base away is much larger. Trimming removed 5 bases from V and 0 bases from J, leaving 7 bases between the germline ends. Reading from cysteine to phenylalanine, the CDR3 counts 13 amino acids. Just CDR3 DNA is preserved here, 39 bases in frame from base 1. Sequences SGHDN (CDR1) and FVKESK (CDR2) are obtained from the germline V gene. This specimen belongs to a study of T cell responses to AZD1222 COVID-19 vaccine (dated by TCRdb to 2020 to 2023). About the full investigation: TCR sequencing covered fewer than 250 trial participants: 200 to 210 given two doses of AZD1222 and about 26 given two doses of MenACWY control vaccine. Trial participants were enrolled by age into 18-55, 56-69 and 70-plus year subgroups, with about 150, 27 and 61 TCR-sequenced participants respectively.

The CDR3 regions of human TCRbeta chains were analyzed by immunosequencing. The authors processed their data as follows. Repertoire TCRs were matched against a reference library of SARS-CoV-2-specific TCRs generated with the MIRA antigen-specificity platform. Breadth meant the fraction of unique TCRs that were SARS-CoV-2-associated, whereas depth meant the fraction of total T cells that were SARS-CoV-2-associated. Using the MIRA data, each spike-specific TCR was assigned both to the spike region to which the TCR was reactive and to a CD4 or CD8 class. Log10-transformed breadth and depth values were compared by one-way ANOVA with Sidak's multiple comparisons tests. The immuneACCESS repertoire file appears here via TCRdb, limited to in-frame rearrangements. These files lack a portion of the clones; in checked studies, under half of the deficit traces to unresolved V genes, and the cause of the others is not known. The V and J calls and clone size come from that table; D and trimming were worked out from the DNA. Here the sample has under 150,000 clones; about 90% occur a single time. Jointly, the top ten make up around 1.6% of the sample.

The investigation overall reported the following: Conclusions about previously exposed vaccinees were limited because only six or seven AZD1222 recipients were SARS-CoV-2 seropositive at baseline. A significant rise in spike-specific TCR breadth and depth was observed after two AZD1222 doses relative to day 0 and relative to MenACWY recipients. Participants were mostly white British and included more females than males, and it was suggested by the authors that clonal diversity may have been underestimated. Because no day 14 peak-response samples were available, the repertoires could be characterized only after the peak T cell response. Vaccine-associated CD4 TCRs spanned the whole spike protein, with dominant responses in regions 160-218 and 743-854. Nearly half of unique spike-specific TCRs reportedly recognized epitopes outside regions mutated in the B.1.351 and B.1.1.7 variants. The 56-69-year group was small, and its depth increase did not reach significance, likely because of low power.

Explained via the paper, the time point label denotes: about 28 days (+/-7) after the second vaccine dose. AZD1222 recipients with second doses at about 4 weeks or about 12 weeks were pooled, because spike-specific TCR depth and breadth did not differ between schedules. Vaccinee samples were obtained from the UK trials COV001 and COV002, which included a single-blind randomized controlled phase 2/3 trial of AZD1222 (ChAdOx1 nCoV-19) in healthy adults. For TCRbeta chain sequencing, PBMC samples from trial participants were taken at day 0 and at day 28 after the second dose. The material was peripheral blood, obtained 28 days after the second AZD1222 dose. The clonotype comes from an adult who received the AZD1222 COVID-19 vaccine. The sequence joins TRBV14 to TRBJ1-1, with TRBD1 tentatively as D gene (5 bases match). The sequenced DNA: TGTGCCAGCAGCAGACAGATGAACACTGAAGCTTTCTTT. Its protein reads: CASSRQMNTEAFF.